Listed below are T cell receptor beta chains from one sample, sequenced in a study of CXCR3-negative and CXCR3-positive naive CD8 T cells. Using the 5' RACE reads, TCRdb records one entry per CDR3 protein without DNA. The ten most abundant clones cover about 4.5% of a sample with some 61,000 distinct CDR3 sequences. The source material was naive CXCR3- CD8+ T cells from blood. The receptor set was obtained from a human donor in good health. Some clones in this sample may be carry-over from other donors' samples. Each CDR3 is given with its conserved first and last residue. Each record gives: clone size, V gene, J gene, CDR3 protein. Rows may omit the clone size; those that give it use once, few, many or a size class.

abundance: -
v_gene: TRBV7-9
j_gene: TRBJ2-7
CDR3aa: CASSSLDRGYSYEQYF

abundance: -
v_gene: TRBV27
j_gene: TRBJ1-2
CDR3aa: CASSATGENYGYTF

abundance: -
v_gene: TRBV28
j_gene: TRBJ2-3
CDR3aa: CASSFLAGKTLPTDTQYF

abundance: -
v_gene: TRBV12-3/TRBV12-4
j_gene: TRBJ2-5
CDR3aa: CASSFPGMKTQYF

abundance: -
v_gene: TRBV6-5
j_gene: TRBJ2-4
CDR3aa: CASRGVPKNIQYF

abundance: -
v_gene: TRBV2
j_gene: TRBJ2-5
CDR3aa: CASSFGTTPQETQYF

abundance: -
v_gene: TRBV29-1
j_gene: TRBJ2-6
CDR3aa: CSVEARADSSGANVLTF

abundance: -
v_gene: TRBV29-1
j_gene: TRBJ2-1
CDR3aa: CSVEGSPNRPNFAYNEQFF

abundance: -
v_gene: TRBV28
j_gene: TRBJ1-6
CDR3aa: CASVKGTGTVSYNSPLHF

abundance: -
v_gene: TRBV11-2
j_gene: TRBJ2-5
CDR3aa: CASRYDSGETQYF

abundance: -
v_gene: TRBV9
j_gene: TRBJ1-2
CDR3aa: CASSVVGGGEPQLHNYGYTF

abundance: -
v_gene: TRBV7-9
j_gene: TRBJ1-2
CDR3aa: CASSFLQGGYGYTF

abundance: -
v_gene: TRBV20-1
j_gene: TRBJ2-1
CDR3aa: CSARDSGGAYYNEQFF

abundance: -
v_gene: TRBV7-2
j_gene: TRBJ1-5
CDR3aa: CASSRTEYQPQHF

abundance: -
v_gene: TRBV4-1
j_gene: TRBJ2-5
CDR3aa: CASSRPEGVGETQYF

abundance: -
v_gene: TRBV20-1
j_gene: TRBJ1-2
CDR3aa: CSARGVDGYTF

abundance: -
v_gene: TRBV7-8
j_gene: TRBJ1-1
CDR3aa: CASSPRGDSVSEAFF

abundance: -
v_gene: TRBV7-6
j_gene: TRBJ2-7
CDR3aa: CASSSNSRASQYF

abundance: -
v_gene: TRBV9
j_gene: TRBJ2-1
CDR3aa: CASSVEGLTSGRNNEQFF

abundance: -
v_gene: TRBV27
j_gene: TRBJ2-1
CDR3aa: CASSYGLAGGHLIF

abundance: -
v_gene: TRBV12-3/TRBV12-4
j_gene: TRBJ2-3
CDR3aa: CASSTTSGGATDTQYF

abundance: -
v_gene: TRBV6-5
j_gene: TRBJ1-4
CDR3aa: CASSSLGAETATNEKLFF

abundance: -
v_gene: TRBV29-1
j_gene: TRBJ1-1
CDR3aa: CSAYVGNTEAFF

abundance: -
v_gene: TRBV5-1
j_gene: TRBJ2-5
CDR3aa: CASSLAVLEGRSETQYF

abundance: -
v_gene: TRBV12-3/TRBV12-4
j_gene: TRBJ1-1
CDR3aa: CASREAGGNTEAFF

abundance: -
v_gene: TRBV7-6
j_gene: TRBJ2-3
CDR3aa: CASSPPSGELTSTDTQYF

abundance: -
v_gene: TRBV20-1
j_gene: TRBJ2-7
CDR3aa: CSARELDEAGLYEQYF

abundance: -
v_gene: TRBV18
j_gene: TRBJ2-1
CDR3aa: CASLEGARDNEQFF

abundance: -
v_gene: TRBV29-1
j_gene: TRBJ2-1
CDR3aa: CSVDPGFLGNEQFF

abundance: -
v_gene: TRBV9
j_gene: TRBJ1-4
CDR3aa: CASSLGGDSEKLFF

abundance: -
v_gene: TRBV20-1
j_gene: TRBJ2-1
CDR3aa: CSARDPYNEQFF

abundance: -
v_gene: TRBV7-9
j_gene: TRBJ2-2
CDR3aa: CASSAPGTGNTGELFF

abundance: -
v_gene: TRBV30
j_gene: TRBJ2-5
CDR3aa: CAWTSGTGYQETQYF

abundance: medium-sized
v_gene: TRBV7-8
j_gene: TRBJ1-1
CDR3aa: CASSLAAEGTGDTEAFF

abundance: -
v_gene: TRBV7-3
j_gene: TRBJ1-1
CDR3aa: CASSAGRGQGLRTEAFF

abundance: -
v_gene: TRBV4-1
j_gene: TRBJ1-5
CDR3aa: CASSQASSWVNQPQHF

abundance: -
v_gene: TRBV6-2/TRBV6-3
j_gene: TRBJ1-1
CDR3aa: CASSWDRGQTMEGNTEAFF

abundance: -
v_gene: TRBV28
j_gene: TRBJ2-1
CDR3aa: CASSLEGVAGEKFF

abundance: -
v_gene: TRBV7-9
j_gene: TRBJ2-1
CDR3aa: CASSPGLATHNEQFF

abundance: -
v_gene: TRBV6-4
j_gene: TRBJ2-1
CDR3aa: CASSPGGLASDEQFF

abundance: -
v_gene: TRBV4-3
j_gene: TRBJ1-6
CDR3aa: CASSQDSNSPLHF

abundance: -
v_gene: TRBV6-5
j_gene: TRBJ1-1
CDR3aa: CASSYSPDGGAEAFF

abundance: -
v_gene: TRBV7-2
j_gene: TRBJ2-2
CDR3aa: CASSFTGGSGELFF

abundance: -
v_gene: TRBV11-3
j_gene: TRBJ2-5
CDR3aa: CASSLGSTGQETQYF

abundance: -
v_gene: TRBV7-2
j_gene: TRBJ2-7
CDR3aa: CASSTRDYEQYF

abundance: -
v_gene: TRBV29-1
j_gene: TRBJ2-5
CDR3aa: CSVEERGRIGETQHF

abundance: -
v_gene: TRBV9
j_gene: TRBJ2-5
CDR3aa: CASSPTAGVETQYF

abundance: -
v_gene: TRBV18
j_gene: TRBJ2-4
CDR3aa: CASSPRTQDIQYF

abundance: -
v_gene: TRBV28
j_gene: TRBJ2-7
CDR3aa: CASRGLTSSYEQYF

abundance: -
v_gene: TRBV12-5
j_gene: TRBJ2-7
CDR3aa: CASGFNYEQYF

abundance: -
v_gene: TRBV28
j_gene: TRBJ2-5
CDR3aa: CASREREAETQYF

abundance: -
v_gene: TRBV29-1
j_gene: TRBJ1-1
CDR3aa: CSVGGGSTEAFF

abundance: -
v_gene: TRBV29-1
j_gene: TRBJ1-1
CDR3aa: CSVGRDTEAFF

abundance: -
v_gene: TRBV12-3/TRBV12-4
j_gene: TRBJ2-5
CDR3aa: CASSPRTAETQYF